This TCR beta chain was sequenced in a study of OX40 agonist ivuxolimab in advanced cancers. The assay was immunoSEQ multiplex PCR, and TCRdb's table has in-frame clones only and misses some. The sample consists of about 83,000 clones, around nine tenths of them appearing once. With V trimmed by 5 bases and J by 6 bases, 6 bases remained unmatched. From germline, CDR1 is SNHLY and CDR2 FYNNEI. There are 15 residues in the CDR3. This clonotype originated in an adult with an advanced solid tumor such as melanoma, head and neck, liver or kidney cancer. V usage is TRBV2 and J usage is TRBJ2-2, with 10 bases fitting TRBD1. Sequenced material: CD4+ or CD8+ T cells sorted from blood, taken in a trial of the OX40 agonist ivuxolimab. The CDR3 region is CASSIRDRGPGELFF. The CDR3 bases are TGTGCCAGCAGTATACGGGACAGGGGTCCCGGGGAGCTGTTTTTT.